These 6 T cell receptor beta chains came from one sample sequenced in a study of shared T cell receptors in the human thymus. Profiled with immunoSEQ multiplex PCR; TCRdb holds only in-frame clones, not every one. The repertoire holds about 710,000 clones, with 70% to 90% as singletons. The data were also submitted as part of a second study, on human thymus T cells.

The sequenced material came from thymocytes. Every receptor here comes from a boy less than two years old with a congenital heart defect.

CDR3: CASSTPMRGGSYNEQFF. As DNA, the CDR3 is TGTGCCAGCAGTACCCCCATGAGAGGGGGCTCCTACAATGAGCAGTTCTTC. The chain uses TRBV25-1 and TRBJ2-1; D is perhaps TRBD1 (6 bases). CDR3 length: 17 residues. The V gene lost 5 bases and the J gene lost 0 bases, with 17 bases spanning the gap. CDR1 is MGHDK, CDR2 SYGVNS, per germline.

The chain has TRBV11-2 and TRBJ2-3; 7 nucleotides match TRBD2. Trimming took 0 bases from V and 2 from J; bases not matched to a gene: 2. CDR3 length equals 15 residues. Per germline, CDR1 SGHAT and CDR2 FQNNGV. CDR3 nucleotide sequence: TGTGCCAGCAGCTTAGAGGGGGGGGTCACAGATACGCAGTATTTT. Amino acids: CASSLEGGVTDTQYF.

J is TRBJ1-2 and V is TRBV6-5; 10 nucleotides agree with TRBD1. Germline CDR1 and CDR2: MNHEY and SVGAGI. V lost 8 bases, J lost 5 bases, and 11 bases stayed unmatched. CDR3 length: 15 residues. The CDR3 sequence is CASGVRDRGGYGYTF. DNA of the CDR3: TGTGCCAGCGGCGTCCGGGACAGGGGAGGTTATGGCTACACCTTC.

This clone was counted only a few times. This chain links TRBV28 with TRBJ2-7; 7 bases are shared with TRBD2. The CDR3 has 16 residues. Unmatched junction bases numbered 14, after V lost 5 bases and J lost 4 bases. The germline gives CDR1 MDHEN, CDR2 SYDVKM. The chain's CDR3 is CASSLPAAGPAYEQYF. CDR3 sequence (DNA): TGTGCCAGCAGTCTCCCGGCAGCGGGACCCGCTTACGAGCAGTACTTC.

The rearrangement uses TRBV27 and TRBJ2-7; 11 nucleotides align to TRBD2. Trimming cost V 3 bases and J 5 bases; bases outside gene matches: 12. Germline V gene lookup returns CDR1 MNHEY and CDR2 SMNVEV (reference sequence). The CDR3 covers 17 residues. The CDR3 sequence: CASSFLTSGGLSHEQYF. CDR3 nucleotide sequence: TGTGCCAGCAGTTTCCTAACTAGCGGGGGCCTATCCCACGAGCAGTACTTC.

V is TRBV27 and J is TRBJ2-3; weak D call: TRBD2 (5 bases). Germline CDR1 MNHEY, CDR2 SMNVEV (reference sequence). The V and J ends lost 2 bases and 2 bases respectively, with 17 bases between them. This CDR3 has 17 residues. The CDR3 region is CASSLQEREGPTDTQYF. In DNA form, the CDR3 reads TGTGCCAGCAGTTTACAAGAGCGAGAGGGCCCCACAGATACGCAGTATTTT.